A single TCR beta chain is shown here with its context. Its cognate antigen has yet to be identified. Base qualities are not provided; no much larger clone lies one nucleotide away. TCRbeta CDR3 sequencing was performed on sorted unstimulated T cells and on proliferating T cells recovered from mixed lymphocyte reactions. Fresh whole blood from 9 to 11 HLA-typed healthy donors was used to isolate PBMCs. To map where alloreactive clones came from, unstimulated CD4+ regulatory T cells were FACS-sorted. This sample is drawn from a study of siplizumab effects on memory and regulatory T cells (dated by TCRdb to between 2019 and 2020). As for the study more broadly: The effect of the anti-CD2 antibody siplizumab on alloreactive T-cell subsets was examined in allogeneic mixed lymphocyte reactions constructed from human PBMCs.

Here is what the overall study found, with its caveats: Unstimulated naive T cells appeared more diverse than memory T cells, and naive cells seemed to contribute substantially to the alloresponse. Whether proliferating Tregs from siplizumab cultures actually had suppressive function was not functionally confirmed. A naive or memory phenotype could not be assigned to roughly 75-97% of proliferating CD4+ or CD8+ clones. Of the alloreactive CD4+ clones that could be mapped, the Treg-derived share averaged about 67% with siplizumab compared with under 30% in control reactions. The cumulative frequency of alloreactive sequences that could be traced back to unstimulated CD4+ memory T cells was significantly reduced by siplizumab. Because sequences below about 10^-5 frequency were poorly captured, only a minor fraction of alloreactive clones could be mapped to unstimulated subsets.

Taken from cysteine to phenylalanine, the CDR3 has 16 residues. Only the CDR3 part of the read is kept: 48 bases, read in frame from the first base. For CDR1 and CDR2, the germline V gene lists LGHNT and FRNRAP. Clipping removes 3 bases from V and 8 bases from J, with 6 as the unmatched junction base count. Library method: the immunoSEQ multiplex PCR assay. Each sample had 85,000 to 100,000 TCR templates assayed by the deep sequencing platform. Genomic DNA extracted from sorted T cells was used for TCRbeta CDR3 sequencing. In the authors' own workflow: The R programming language was used for clonal analysis of TCRbeta CDR3 data. Unstimulated samples were compared with post-reaction CFSE-low samples to define alloreactive CD4+ and CD8+ clones. Alloreactive CD4+ clones were assigned to regulatory or non-regulatory origin by matching sequences to sorted unstimulated Treg and non-Treg repertoires. Entries here come from immuneACCESS through TCRdb and include only in-frame sequences with V and J called. Some clones fail to appear in such tables; in the studies checked, an unresolved V gene covers under half of the shortfall, and the cause of the remainder is unknown. V, J and clone size are those of that table, while D and trimming were read from the DNA. This sample comprises over 80,000 clones, 87% of them detected only once. The ten largest clones add up to around 1.6% of the sample.

This chain is built from TRBV12-5 and TRBJ2-1; 14 nucleotides in the junction match TRBD2. This clonotype was obtained from a human donor in good health. Sequences were obtained from Tregs sorted from blood. CDR3 region: CASGLGLAGGRHEQFF. The nucleotides are TGTGCTAGTGGTTTAGGACTAGCGGGGGGAAGGCATGAGCAGTTCTTC.